The 14 T cell receptor beta chains given below trace back to one sample, sequenced in a study of PD-1 blockade in classical Hodgkin lymphoma. Only in-frame clones appear in the TCRdb table, and some are missing; sequencing was by immunoSEQ multiplex PCR. The sample includes roughly 90,000 clones, around 81% seen only once; the top ten take roughly 15%. Every single patient, without exception, relapsed after autologous stem cell transplantation, and brentuximab vedotin exposure varied. The sequencing used peripheral blood mononuclear cells (PBMCs), collected before the second cycle of nivolumab. The source of these receptors is a human donor with classical Hodgkin lymphoma.

This chain uses TRBV7-2 with TRBJ2-5; D possibly corresponds to TRBD2 (5 bases). CDR3 length: 15 amino acids. Per the germline V gene, CDR1 is SGHTA and CDR2 is FQGNSA. The germline V and J ends were trimmed by 1 base and 1 base, with 10 bases remaining between them. The CDR3 loop is CASSLGGNGQETQYF. The CDR3, as DNA: TGTGCCAGCAGCTTAGGAGGGAATGGCCAAGAGACCCAGTACTTC.

The CDR3 DNA follows: TGCGCCAGCAGCGCCGGGACAGGTAACTTGGTTGCCTACGAGCAGTACTTC. It encodes CASSAGTGNLVAYEQYF. This chain joins TRBV5-1 and TRBJ2-7; 8 nucleotides align to TRBD1. CDR1 is SGHRS and CDR2 is YFSETQ in the germline V gene. The trim removed 4 bases at V and 2 bases at J, leaving 14 bases unmatched. This CDR3 has 17 residues.

J is TRBJ2-7 and V is TRBV19, with D perhaps assigned TRBD1 or TRBD2 (7 bases each). The V end was cut by 5 bases, the J end by 3 bases, with 17 bases between. Germline lookup yields CDR1 LNHDA and CDR2 SQIVND (reference sequence). The CDR3 extends over 15 amino acids. This CDR3 reads CASSEQGRGVYEQYF. CDR3 sequence (DNA): TGTGCCAGTAGTGAACAGGGGAGGGGAGTCTACGAGCAGTACTTC.

In this sample, this clone turned up once. V usage is TRBV7-2 and J usage is TRBJ2-7; 8 bases align to TRBD2. CDR1 SGHTA and CDR2 FQGNSA come from the germline V gene. With 5 bases clipped from V and 5 bases from J, the junction kept 11 bases outside the gene matches. This CDR3 comprises 15 residues. The CDR3 region is CASSLLSGSVHEQYF. The CDR3 DNA follows: TGTGCCAGCAGCCTCCTGAGCGGGAGTGTCCACGAGCAGTACTTC.

The V gene is TRBV19, the J gene TRBJ2-7; 11 bases line up with TRBD2. Trimming at V came to 6 bases and at J to 1 base, leaving 8 bases not matched to a gene. The CDR3 consists of 16 residues. Germline V gene data show CDR1 as LNHDA and CDR2 as SQIVND (reference sequence). Written as DNA, the CDR3 is TGTGCCAGTAGCTTCGGACTAGCGGGTTTTTCCTACGAGCAGTACTTC. This codes for CASSFGLAGFSYEQYF.

The chain joins TRBV4-2 to TRBJ2-2; 7 bases align to TRBD2. The length of the CDR3 is 16 residues. Germline CDR1 is LGHNA and CDR2 is YNFKEQ. J was trimmed by 6 bases and V by 1 base; bases with no gene match: 8. The CDR3 nucleotides read TGTGCCAGCAGCCAAGGGCGGCCGGGGGGTGCCGGGGAGCTGTTTTTT. It encodes CASSQGRPGGAGELFF.

The V gene is TRBV7-2, the J gene TRBJ1-2; D is possibly TRBD1 (5 bases). CDR3 size: 16 residues. V was shortened by 3 bases and J by 1 base, with 15 bases between the two germline ends. In germline, CDR1 is SGHTA, CDR2 FQGNSA. Here the CDR3 DNA reads TGTGCCAGCAGCTTGGGGGGAAGGGGTTATAACTATGGCTACACCTTC. Translating gives CASSLGGRGYNYGYTF. Using reference TRBV7-2 and TRBJ1-2 for the parts outside the CDR3, the full variable domain is GAGVSQSPSNKVTEKGKDVELRCDPISGHTALYWYRQSLGQGLEFLIYFQGNSAPDKSGLPSDRFSAERTGGSVSTLTIQRTQQEDSAVYLCASSLGGRGYNYGYTFGSGTRLTVV.

The chain has TRBV10-3 and TRBJ1-5; D may be TRBD1 (5 bases). The ends were cut back, 3 bases at V and 0 bases at J, with 12 bases in the middle. Germline values: CDR1 ENHRY, CDR2 SYGVKD. This CDR3 spans 16 amino acids. CDR3 coding DNA: TGTGCCATCAGTGAAACAGGCTCCTCTAGCAATCAGCCCCAGCATTTT. Translated: CAISETGSSSNQPQHF.

The rearrangement uses TRBV19 and TRBJ1-1, with D maybe TRBD1 (5 bases). The germline CDR1 and CDR2 sequences are LNHDA and SQIVND (reference sequence). The V and J ends lost 4 bases and 0 bases respectively, with 15 bases between them. CDR3 length: 16 amino acids. CDR3 DNA sequence: TGTGCCAGTAGTAGGGGCAGTGTTAAGATGAACACTGAAGCTTTCTTT. This sequence encodes CASSRGSVKMNTEAFF.

The chain recombines TRBV5-6 with TRBJ2-7, with 10 bases identical to TRBD2. The CDR3 sequence is 17 residues long. Trimming removed 1 base from V and 2 bases from J; junction bases left unmatched: 9. Looked up from germline, CDR1 is SGHDT and CDR2 is YYEEEE. The DNA for the CDR3 is TGTGCCAGCAGCTTGACTAGGACTAGCGGACCCCCCTACGAGCAGTACTTC. It specifies CASSLTRTSGPPYEQYF.

J is TRBJ2-1 and V is TRBV10-3; 12 nucleotides match TRBD2. Looked up from germline, CDR1 is ENHRY and CDR2 is SYGVKD. The length of the CDR3 is 18 residues. Trimming at V came to 7 bases and at J to 7 bases, leaving 17 bases not matched to a gene. The CDR3, as DNA: TGTGCCATCAAGGGGCAGGGGGCGACTAGCGGGAGTTGGAATGAGCAGTTCTTC. It is translated as CAIKGQGATSGSWNEQFF.

This chain joins TRBV5-4 and TRBJ2-7, with 10 bases fitting TRBD2. Germline V gives CDR1 SGHNT, CDR2 YYREEE (reference sequence). The length of the CDR3 is 17 residues. The J segment lost 1 base and the V segment lost 3 bases, leaving 10 bases of the junction unmatched. DNA of the CDR3: TGTGCCAGCAGCTCGGGGGCTAGCGGGAGACCGTCCTACGAGCAGTACTTC. It translates to CASSSGASGRPSYEQYF.

CDR3 sequence (DNA): TGCGCCAGCAGAATTGGGGGGGGCCCCGAGCAGTACTTC. This sequence encodes CASRIGGGPEQYF. This chain links TRBV5-1 with TRBJ2-7, with a possible D match to TRBD2 (7 bases). V was cut by 5 bases and J by 6 bases, with 15 bases left in between. The CDR3 contains 13 residues. From germline, CDR1 is SGHRS and CDR2 YFSETQ.

V gene TRBV6-5 combines with J gene TRBJ1-2; no clear D gene. CDR3 length equals 11 residues. Germline CDR1 reads MNHEY; CDR2 reads SVGAGI. Trimming shortened V by 4 bases and J by 8 bases, and 8 bases separated the two germline ends. The CDR3 protein is CASSWLGGYTF. CDR3 in DNA: TGTGCCAGCAGTTGGTTGGGGGGCTACACCTTC.